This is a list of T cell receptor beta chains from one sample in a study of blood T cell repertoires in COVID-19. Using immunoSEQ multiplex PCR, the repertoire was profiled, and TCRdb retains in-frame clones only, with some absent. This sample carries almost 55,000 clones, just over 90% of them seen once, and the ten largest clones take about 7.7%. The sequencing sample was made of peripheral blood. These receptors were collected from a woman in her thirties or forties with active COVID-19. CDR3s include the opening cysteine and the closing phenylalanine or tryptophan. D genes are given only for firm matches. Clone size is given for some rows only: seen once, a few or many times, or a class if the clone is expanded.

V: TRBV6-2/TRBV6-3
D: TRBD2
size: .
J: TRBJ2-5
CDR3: CASSYSSAAGLAGGQETQYF
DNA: TGTGCCAGCAGTTACTCGAGTGCAGCAGGACTAGCGGGGGGGCAGGAGACCCAGTACTTC

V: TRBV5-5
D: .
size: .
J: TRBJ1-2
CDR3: CASSYRESRGYTF
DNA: TGTGCCAGCAGCTACAGGGAATCGCGCGGCTACACCTTC

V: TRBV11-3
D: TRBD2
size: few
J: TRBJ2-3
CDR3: CASSSRGAGGPSFTDTQYF
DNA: TGTGCCAGCAGCTCCCGGGGAGCGGGGGGACCAAGTTTCACAGATACGCAGTATTTT

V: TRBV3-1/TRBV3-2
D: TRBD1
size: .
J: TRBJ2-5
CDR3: CASSRLDRGYQETQYF
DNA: TGTGCCAGCAGCCGCCTAGACAGGGGGTACCAAGAGACCCAGTACTTC

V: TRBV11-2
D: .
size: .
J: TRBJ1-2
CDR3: CASSLVQWGGYTF
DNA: TGTGCCAGCAGCTTAGTTCAGTGGGGCGGCTACACCTTC

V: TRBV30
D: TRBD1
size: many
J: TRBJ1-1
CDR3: CACKLGDRSEAFF
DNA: TGTGCCTGTAAACTAGGGGACAGGAGTGAAGCTTTCTTT

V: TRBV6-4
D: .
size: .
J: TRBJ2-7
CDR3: CARNNKLVVGRGNPPGEQYF
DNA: TGTGCCAGAAACAATAAATTGGTGGTTGGGAGAGGAAACCCTCCAGGCGAGCAGTACTTC

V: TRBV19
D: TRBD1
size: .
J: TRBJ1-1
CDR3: CASSIDKSRGLMNTEAFF
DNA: TGTGCCAGTAGTATAGATAAGAGCAGGGGGCTCATGAACACTGAAGCTTTCTTT

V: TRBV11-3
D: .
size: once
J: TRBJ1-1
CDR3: CASSFLAGSTEAFF
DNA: TGTGCCAGCAGCTTCCTGGCCGGGAGCACTGAAGCTTTCTTT

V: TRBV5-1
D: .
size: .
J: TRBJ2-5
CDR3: CASSLSGAQETQYF
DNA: TGCGCCAGCAGCTTGTCTGGAGCTCAAGAGACCCAGTACTTC

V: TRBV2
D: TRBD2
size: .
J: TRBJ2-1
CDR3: CASSEGGLNEQFF
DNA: TGTGCCAGCAGTGAGGGGGGGTTAAATGAGCAGTTCTTC

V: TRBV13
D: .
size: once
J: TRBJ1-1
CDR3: CASSLNRNTEAFF
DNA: TGTGCCAGCAGCTTGAACAGGAACACTGAAGCTTTCTTT

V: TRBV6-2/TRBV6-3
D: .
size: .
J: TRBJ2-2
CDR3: CASSPGYTGELFF
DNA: TGTGCCAGCAGTCCCGGTTACACCGGGGAGCTGTTTTTT

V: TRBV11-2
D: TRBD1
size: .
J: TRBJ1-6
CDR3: CASSLDRWVTGENSPLHF
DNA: TGTGCCAGCAGCTTAGATCGGTGGGTGACAGGGGAGAACTCACCCCTCCACTTT

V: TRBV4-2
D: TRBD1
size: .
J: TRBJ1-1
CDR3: CASSPSDRVTEAFF
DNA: TGTGCCAGCAGCCCGTCGGACAGGGTGACTGAAGCTTTCTTT

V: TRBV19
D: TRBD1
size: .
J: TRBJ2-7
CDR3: CASSIRHTGDRGSYEQYF
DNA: TGTGCCAGTAGTATTCGCCACACGGGGGACAGGGGCTCCTACGAGCAGTACTTC

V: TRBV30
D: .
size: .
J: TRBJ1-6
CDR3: CAWGDLSNSPLHF
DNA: TGTGCCTGGGGGGACTTGTCCAATTCACCCCTCCACTTT

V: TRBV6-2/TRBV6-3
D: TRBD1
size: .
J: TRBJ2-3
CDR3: CASSYGQGGTDTQYF
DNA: TGTGCCAGCAGTTACGGGCAGGGGGGCACAGATACGCAGTATTTT

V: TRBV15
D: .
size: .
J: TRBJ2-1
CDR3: CATSRLQGRDEQFF
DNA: TGTGCCACCAGCAGATTACAGGGAAGGGATGAGCAGTTCTTC

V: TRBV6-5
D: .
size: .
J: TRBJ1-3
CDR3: CASNGRASGNTIYF
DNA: TGTGCCAGCAACGGGAGGGCATCTGGAAACACCATATATTTT

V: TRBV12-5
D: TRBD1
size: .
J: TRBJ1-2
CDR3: CASGPTGVGTYGYTF
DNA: TGTGCTAGTGGCCCGACAGGGGTAGGGACCTATGGCTACACCTTC

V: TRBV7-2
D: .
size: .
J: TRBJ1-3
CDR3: CASSLGGEPHSGNTIYF
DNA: TGTGCCAGCAGCTTAGGGGGGGAGCCCCACTCTGGAAACACCATATATTTT

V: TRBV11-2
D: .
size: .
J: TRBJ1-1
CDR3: CASSLEAGVNTEAFF
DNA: TGTGCCAGCAGCTTAGAAGCAGGTGTGAACACTGAAGCTTTCTTT

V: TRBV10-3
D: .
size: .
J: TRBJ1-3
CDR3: CAISDLSGSGNTIYF
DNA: TGTGCCATCAGTGATCTTTCAGGCTCTGGAAACACCATATATTTT

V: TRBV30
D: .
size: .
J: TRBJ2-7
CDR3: CAWTLGRGTWEQYF
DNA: TGTGCCTGGACTTTAGGCAGGGGAACTTGGGAGCAGTACTTC

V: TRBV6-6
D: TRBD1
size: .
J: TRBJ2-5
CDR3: CASRGQGASETQYF
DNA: TGTGCCAGCAGAGGACAGGGGGCGAGCGAGACCCAGTACTTC

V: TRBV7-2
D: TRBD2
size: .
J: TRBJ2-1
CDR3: CASSEYGPLTSGGKNEQFF
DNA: TGTGCCAGCAGCGAGTATGGGCCCCTTACTAGCGGGGGAAAAAATGAGCAGTTCTTC

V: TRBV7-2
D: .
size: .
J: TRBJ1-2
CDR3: CASEGGFFNYGYTF
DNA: TGTGCCAGCGAGGGGGGGTTTTTTAACTATGGCTACACCTTC

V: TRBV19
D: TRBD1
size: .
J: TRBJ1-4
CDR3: CASSVRDRAEKLFF
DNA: TGTGCCAGTAGTGTCCGGGACAGGGCTGAAAAACTGTTTTTT

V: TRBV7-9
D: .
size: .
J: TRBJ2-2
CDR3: CASSSQGGPGELFF
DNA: TGTGCCAGCAGCTCCCAAGGGGGTCCCGGGGAGCTGTTTTTT

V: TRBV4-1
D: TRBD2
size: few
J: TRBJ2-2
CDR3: CASSQPGTSRAGELFF
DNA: TGCGCCAGCAGCCAACCCGGGACTAGCCGTGCCGGGGAGCTGTTTTTT

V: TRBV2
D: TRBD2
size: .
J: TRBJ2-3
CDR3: CASSELTSGADTQYF
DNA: TGTGCCAGCAGTGAATTGACTAGCGGTGCAGATACGCAGTATTTT

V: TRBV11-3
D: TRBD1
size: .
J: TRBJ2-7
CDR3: CASSLLSDRDTYEQYF
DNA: TGTGCCAGCAGCTTGCTCTCGGACAGGGACACCTACGAGCAGTACTTC

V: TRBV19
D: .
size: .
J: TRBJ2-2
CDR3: CASSIVGSAGELFF
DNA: TGTGCCAGTAGTATTGTCGGGTCGGCCGGGGAGCTGTTTTTT

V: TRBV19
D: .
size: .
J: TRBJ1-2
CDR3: CASGGDEFNPYGYTF
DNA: TGTGCCAGTGGTGGAGACGAATTTAATCCGTATGGCTACACCTTC

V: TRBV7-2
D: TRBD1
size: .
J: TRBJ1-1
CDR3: CASSLDRGSFGTEAFF
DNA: TGTGCCAGCAGCTTAGACAGGGGTTCCTTTGGCACTGAAGCTTTCTTT

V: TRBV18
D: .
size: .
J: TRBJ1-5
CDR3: CASSPRGGNQPQHF
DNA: TGTGCCAGCTCACCAAGGGGCGGCAATCAGCCCCAGCATTTT

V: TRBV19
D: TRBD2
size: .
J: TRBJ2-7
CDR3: CASSLLAGVREQYF
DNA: TGTGCCAGTAGCCTACTAGCGGGGGTCAGGGAGCAGTACTTC

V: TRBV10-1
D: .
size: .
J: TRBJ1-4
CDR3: CASSVRGANEKLFF
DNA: TGCGCCAGCAGTGTCAGGGGCGCTAATGAAAAACTGTTTTTT

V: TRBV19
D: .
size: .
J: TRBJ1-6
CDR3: CASSGGGGGSPLHF
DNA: TGTGCCAGTAGTGGGGGCGGGGGCGGTTCACCCCTCCACTTT

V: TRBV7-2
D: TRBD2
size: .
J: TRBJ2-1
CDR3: CASSLDFAGGRLGEQFF
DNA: TGTGCCAGCAGCTTAGATTTTGCGGGGGGCCGTTTGGGTGAGCAGTTCTTC

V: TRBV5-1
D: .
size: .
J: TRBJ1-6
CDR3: CASSSGGQYNSPLHF
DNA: TGCGCCAGCAGCTCCGGCGGACAGTATAATTCACCCCTCCACTTT

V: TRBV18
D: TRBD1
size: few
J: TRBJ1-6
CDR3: CASSPETGGNSPLHF
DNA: TGTGCCAGCTCACCAGAGACAGGGGGGAATTCACCCCTCCACTTT

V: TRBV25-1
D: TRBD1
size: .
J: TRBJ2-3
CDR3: CASSDPRDREGGTDTQYF
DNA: TGTGCCAGCAGTGACCCTAGGGACAGGGAGGGAGGCACAGATACGCAGTATTTT

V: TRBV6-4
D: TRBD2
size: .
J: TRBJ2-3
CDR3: CASTIAGRADTQYF
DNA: TGTGCCAGCACCATAGCGGGGAGGGCAGATACGCAGTATTTT

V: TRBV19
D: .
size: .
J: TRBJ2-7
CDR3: CASSPPRRGVYEQYF
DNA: TGTGCCAGTAGTCCTCCCCGCAGGGGAGTCTACGAGCAGTACTTC

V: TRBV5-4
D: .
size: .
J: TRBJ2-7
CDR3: CASSSTGPEQYF
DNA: TGTGCCAGCAGCTCCACAGGGCCCGAGCAGTACTTC

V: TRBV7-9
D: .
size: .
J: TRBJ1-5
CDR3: CASSLSGDNQPQHF
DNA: TGTGCCAGCAGCTTATCGGGGGACAATCAGCCCCAGCATTTT

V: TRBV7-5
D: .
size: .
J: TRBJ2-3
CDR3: CARSLQAGETPLIADTQYF
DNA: TGTGCCAGAAGCTTACAAGCGGGGGAAACCCCCTTGATCGCAGATACGCAGTATTTT

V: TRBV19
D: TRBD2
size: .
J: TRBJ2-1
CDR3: CASSIRGGGEYNEQFF
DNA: TGTGCCAGTAGTATTCGAGGCGGGGGAGAATACAATGAGCAGTTCTTC

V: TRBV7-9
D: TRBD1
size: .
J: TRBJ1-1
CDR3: CASSLGSGTGGTNTEAFF
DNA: TGTGCCAGCAGCTTAGGCTCCGGGACAGGGGGGACGAACACTGAAGCTTTCTTT

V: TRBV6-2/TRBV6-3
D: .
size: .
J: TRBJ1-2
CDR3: CASSGRGLSGYTF
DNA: TGTGCCAGCAGCGGGAGGGGATTAAGTGGCTACACCTTC

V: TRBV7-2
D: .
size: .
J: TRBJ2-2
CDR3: CASSSQGGGELFF
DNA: TGTGCCAGCAGCTCCCAGGGAGGCGGGGAGCTGTTTTTT

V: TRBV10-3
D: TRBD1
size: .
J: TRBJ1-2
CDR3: CATQKTTGDSYGYTF
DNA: TGTGCCACCCAGAAGACAACAGGGGACTCTTATGGCTACACCTTC

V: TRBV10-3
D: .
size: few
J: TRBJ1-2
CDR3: CAIGQYGYTF
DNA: TGTGCCATCGGACAATATGGCTACACCTTC